This T cell receptor (beta chain) stems from a study of T cells after yellow fever vaccination. One entry per CDR3 protein, called by TCRdb with MiXCR from the 5' RACE reads. Among approximately 610,000 distinct CDR3 sequences listed, less than 20% were seen once. This CDR3 comprises 14 residues. V shed 1 base and J 7 bases; nucleotides not matched to a gene: 5. This specimen was PBMCs, taken 5 to 6 days after the first yellow fever vaccination. This sequence was found in a man between 18 and 29 years old who received the YFV17D yellow fever vaccine. The chain carries TRBV12-3 or TRBV12-4 and TRBJ2-3; 7 bases map to TRBD2. The CDR3 loop reads CASSLGEGGNTQYF. For the CDR3, the DNA is TGTGCCAGCAGTTTAGGGGAGGGTGGTAATACGCAGTATTTT.